This T cell receptor (beta chain) appears in the sequencing data of a study of response to subunit inactivated influenza vaccine. Study conclusions and caveats: It was the authors' suggestion that each seasonal influenza vaccination recruits few new T cells.

Germline-derived CDR1 and CDR2 are SQVTM and ANQGSEA. The CDR3 covers 11 residues. With 5 bases removed from V and 6 bases from J, the gap between germline ends came to 10 bases. A single record per CDR3 protein comes from TCRdb applying MiXCR to the RT-PCR reads. The sample holds a few hundred thousand distinct CDR3 sequences, 7.2% seen once. This clonotype has only a few counts. Its cognate antigen is unknown. The TCR was taken from a man between 45 and 75 years old who received an inactivated influenza vaccine. The sample was PBMCs from blood, taken about 24 months after vaccination. This sequence joins TRBV29-1 and TRBJ1-2, with a tentative D call TRBD1 (6 bases). CDR3 residues: CSVIAGDGYTF. The DNA for the CDR3 is TGCAGCGTTATCGCAGGGGATGGCTACACCTTC.